Each of the 2 T cell receptor beta chains below was sequenced from the same sample in a study of Graves' ophthalmopathy and Graves' hyperthyroidism. Beta-chain TCR CDR3 regions were amplified from RNA transcripts. The authors performed first-round RT-PCR with HTBI primers and then a second-round multiplex PCR. TCRdb fed the multiplex PCR reads into MiXCR, producing one record per CDR3 protein. The data contain around 170,000 distinct CDR3 sequences, over 35% of them singletons. The sequencing input was peripheral blood. The receptors were gathered from a middle-aged woman with Graves' ophthalmopathy.

This clonotype has a count of ten or more. The V and J genes are TRBV19 and TRBJ1-6; D unclear. V shed 2 bases and J shed 7 bases, with 9 bases lying between them. The CDR3 extends over 14 amino acids. CDR1 and CDR2 from the germline V gene are LNHDA and SQIVND (reference sequence). CDR3 sequence reads: CASSIRVDNSPLHF. The DNA for the CDR3 is TGTGCCAGTAGTATACGAGTAGACAATTCACCCCTCCACTTT.

This clonotype showed up many times. This sequence joins TRBV28 and TRBJ1-1; 7 nucleotides match TRBD1. Germline V gene data show CDR1 as MDHEN and CDR2 as SYDVKM. Trimming cost V 2 bases and J 4 bases; bases outside gene matches: 4. This CDR3 is 14 amino acids long. CDR3 DNA: TGTGCCAGCAGTTTAACTGACAGGGTCACTGAAGCTTTCTTT. This sequence encodes CASSLTDRVTEAFF.